The 4 T cell receptor beta chains listed next were all sequenced from one sample in a study of blood T cell repertoires in COVID-19. This table comes from immunoSEQ multiplex PCR, and its TCRdb copy is limited to in-frame clones, with some not included. The sample yields under 200,000 clones, approximately 92% seen once. Sequencing was carried out using peripheral blood. All receptors come from a man aged 50-59 years with acute or convalescent COVID-19.

This clone was detected only once. CDR3: CASSLGQGRYVPQHF. The DNA for the CDR3 is TGTGCCAGCAGTTTAGGACAGGGTCGATATGTGCCCCAGCATTTT. The chain employs TRBV28 and TRBJ1-5, with 8 bases matching TRBD1. The germline V gene has CDR1 MDHEN and CDR2 SYDVKM. The V segment lost 2 bases and the J segment 9 bases; nucleotides outside the gene matches: 9. CDR3 length: 15 residues. The variable domain in full, with the rest retrieved from reference TRBV28 and TRBJ1-5, is DVKVTQSSRYLVKRTGEKVFLECVQDMDHENMFWYRQDPGLGLRLIYFSYDVKMKEKGDIPEGYSVSREKKERFSLILESASTNQTSMYLCASSLGQGRYVPQHFGDGTRLSIL.

J is TRBJ1-1 and V is TRBV11-1; 7 nucleotides match TRBD1. V shed 6 bases, J shed 7 bases, and the junction held 2 bases outside the gene matches. This CDR3 comprises 11 residues. CDR1 is SGHAT and CDR2 is FQDESV in the germline V gene (reference sequence). CDR3 amino acids: CASRRQGEAFF. In DNA form, the CDR3 reads TGTGCCAGCAGACGACAGGGTGAAGCTTTCTTT.

In its sample, this clone was seen once. Here the CDR3 reads CATSRTTGAEAFF. The CDR3 bases are TGTGCCACCAGCAGAACGACAGGGGCTGAAGCTTTCTTT. The V call is TRBV15, the J call TRBJ1-1; 8 bases align to TRBD1. CDR1 is LNHNV, CDR2 YYDKDF, per germline (reference sequence). This CDR3 contains 13 residues. V dropped 2 bases and J dropped 6; count of bases not matched to a gene: 2.

The V gene is TRBV28, the J gene TRBJ1-3; weak D call: TRBD1 (5 bases). This CDR3 contains 16 residues. Per germline, CDR1 MDHEN and CDR2 SYDVKM. The V end lost 5 bases, the J end lost 1 base, and 15 bases lay between the germline ends. CDR3 sequence: CASSRRTQSSGNTIYF. The CDR3 DNA is TGTGCCAGCAGTCGTCGGACACAATCATCTGGAAACACCATATATTTT.